The source of this TCR beta chain is a study of blood T cells in healthy people across ages. The authors ran a second PCR of about 7 to 12 cycles using a sample-barcoded 5' primer and a J-beta primer mix. MiXCR, applied by TCRdb to the 5' RACE reads, yields one record per CDR3 protein. Of about 1.6 million distinct CDR3 sequences listed, around 35% are singletons. Germline-derived CDR1 and CDR2 are DFQATT and SNEGSKA (reference sequence). V shed 3 bases and J shed 0 bases, with 9 bases lying between them. The CDR3 covers 14 residues. This clonotype came up a few times. The V call is TRBV20-1, the J call TRBJ1-5; D possibly corresponds to TRBD1 (5 bases). The material sequenced was blood. This receptor was taken from a young woman in good health. The CDR3 reads CSARADSSNQPQHF. As DNA, the CDR3 is TGCAGTGCTAGGGCAGACAGTAGCAATCAGCCCCAGCATTTT.